The 31 T cell receptor beta chains listed next were all sequenced from one sample in a study of CD8+ T cells in alopecia areata. Reverse transcription of extracted RNA yielded cDNA, which provided the sequencing template. Measured with immunoSEQ multiplex PCR; TCRdb has only the in-frame clones, and not every one. The sample includes 120,000 or so clones, 55% to 70% of them seen just once. The sequenced sample consisted of CD4+ T cells sorted from blood. The receptor set was obtained from a human donor in good health.

The chain employs TRBV30 and TRBJ2-7; perhaps TRBD2 as D (6 bases). Trimming stripped 3 bases from V and 2 bases from J, with 14 bases between. Germline V gene data show CDR1 as GTSNPN and CDR2 as SVGIG (reference sequence). This CDR3 region has 14 residues. In nucleotides, the CDR3 is TGTGCCTGGAGCTCGGGGGTTGGGGCCTACGAGCAGTACTTC. It translates to CAWSSGVGAYEQYF.

This chain connects TRBV14 to TRBJ2-5; D is unresolved. This CDR3 is built from 11 residues. Germline V gene lookup returns CDR1 SGHDN and CDR2 FVKESK. Between the trimmed V and J ends, which lost 3 bases and 5 bases, there was a span of 4 bases. CDR3 residues: CASSQAETQYF. In DNA form, the CDR3 reads TGTGCCAGCAGCCAGGCGGAGACCCAGTACTTC.

This clone was detected only once. The chain carries TRBV30 and TRBJ1-1; D is uncertain. CDR3 length equals 11 residues. V was trimmed by 5 bases and J by 3 bases, leaving 7 bases between them. Per the germline V gene, CDR1 is GTSNPN and CDR2 is SVGIG (reference sequence). The CDR3 nucleotides read TGTGCCTGGGCCGAAGACACTGAAGCTTTCTTT. Protein: CAWAEDTEAFF.

The rearrangement uses TRBV11-1 and TRBJ1-6, with D possibly matching TRBD1 (5 bases). Trimming shortened V by 6 bases and J by 10 bases, and 16 bases separated the two germline ends. CDR1 and CDR2 (germline): SGHAT, FQDESV (reference sequence). The CDR3 is 14 residues long. As DNA, the CDR3 is TGTGCCAGCAGGGAGGGGCCCAGTCGCTCACCCCTCCACTTT. Protein: CASREGPSRSPLHF.

The V call is TRBV5-1, the J call TRBJ1-1; D uncertain. The CDR3 extends over 12 amino acids. V lost 5 bases and J lost 5, with 10 bases in between. Germline CDR1 SGHRS, CDR2 YFSETQ. This CDR3 is CASSVWGTEAFF. In DNA, the CDR3 is TGCGCCAGCAGTGTGTGGGGAACTGAAGCTTTCTTT.

The J gene is TRBJ1-2, the V gene TRBV6-6; no clear D gene. Looked up from germline, CDR1 is MNHNY and CDR2 is SVGAGI (reference sequence). The V end was cut by 3 bases, the J end by 8 bases, with 7 bases between. The CDR3 contains 11 residues. As DNA, the CDR3 is TGTGCCAGCAGTTATGGAGGAGGCTACACCTTC. It translates to CASSYGGGYTF.

This clone was observed a few times. The chain joins TRBV9 to TRBJ1-5, with D maybe TRBD1 (6 bases). Germline assignment: CDR1 SGDLS and CDR2 YYNGEE. V lost 4 bases and J 5 bases, leaving 10 bases between the germline ends. The CDR3 runs to 13 residues. CDR3 in amino acids: CASSQGGDQPQHF. As DNA, the CDR3 is TGTGCCAGCAGCCAAGGGGGGGATCAGCCCCAGCATTTT.

DNA for the CDR3: TGTGCCAGCAGCCAAGAAGAGGCAAGCTCCTACAATGAGCAGTTCTTC. It specifies CASSQEEASSYNEQFF. The rearrangement joins TRBV4-2 to TRBJ2-1; D is unresolved. The CDR3 has 16 amino acids. The germline V and J ends were trimmed by 0 bases and 0 bases, with 9 bases remaining between them. Per the germline V gene, CDR1 is LGHNA and CDR2 is YNFKEQ.

This clone was observed a handful of times. The gene calls are TRBV7-2 and TRBJ2-6; the D is unclear. The CDR3 runs to 16 residues. Trimming shortened V by 2 bases and J by 2 bases, and 10 bases separated the two germline ends. Per the germline V gene, CDR1 is SGHTA and CDR2 is FQGNSA. The CDR3 DNA sequence: TGTGCCAGCAGCTTAAATCGTATTACTGGGGCCAACGTCCTGACTTTC. Protein: CASSLNRITGANVLTF. The whole variable domain, remainder taken from reference TRBV7-2 and TRBJ2-6, is GAGVSQSPSNKVTEKGKDVELRCDPISGHTALYWYRQSLGQGLEFLIYFQGNSAPDKSGLPSDRFSAERTGGSVSTLTIQRTQQEDSAVYLCASSLNRITGANVLTFGAGSRLTVL.

The chain combines TRBV9 with TRBJ1-4; D is possibly TRBD1 (6 bases). V gave up 4 bases and J gave up 5 bases, with 15 bases separating them. This CDR3 has 15 residues. Germline loops: CDR1 SGDLS, CDR2 YYNGEE. The CDR3: CASSPRGANNEKLFF. DNA for the CDR3: TGTGCCAGCAGCCCGAGGGGGGCCAACAATGAAAAACTGTTTTTT.

This clone has just a few counts. This chain uses TRBV29-1 with TRBJ2-7; D uncertain. V was pared by 2 bases and J by 7 bases, with 3 bases between. The V gene's germline CDR1 is SQVTM and CDR2 ANQGSEA. This CDR3 is 9 amino acids long. The CDR3 here is CSVESEQYF. CDR3 DNA sequence: TGCAGCGTTGAATCTGAGCAGTACTTC.

The genes are TRBV29-1 and TRBJ1-1; a possible D gene is TRBD1 (5 bases). The CDR3 is 13 amino acids. V lost 7 bases and J lost 1, with 13 bases in between. The V gene's germline CDR1 is SQVTM and CDR2 ANQGSEA. The CDR3 loop is CSGQQAANTEAFF. CDR3 nucleotides: TGCAGCGGGCAACAGGCAGCGAACACTGAAGCTTTCTTT.

This clone was seen a few times. The chain recombines TRBV29-1 with TRBJ1-2; 7 nucleotides line up with TRBD1. CDR1 SQVTM and CDR2 ANQGSEA come from the germline V gene. The trim removed 6 bases at V and 8 bases at J, leaving 6 bases unmatched. This CDR3 has 11 amino acids. CDR3 loop: CSVPTGTGYTF. The CDR3 bases are TGCAGCGTCCCGACAGGGACCGGCTACACCTTC.

This clone has just one count. V and J are TRBV11-2 and TRBJ2-3; 9 positions match TRBD2. This CDR3 region has 16 residues. Germline V gene sequence: CDR1 SGHAT, CDR2 FQNNGV. The J segment lost 8 bases and the V segment lost 4 bases, leaving 13 bases of the junction unmatched. DNA for the CDR3: TGTGCCAGCAGCTCCCTAGCGGGACCCGCTGGGGGTACGCAGTATTTT. As protein: CASSSLAGPAGGTQYF.

V and J are TRBV7-2 and TRBJ2-7; D possibly corresponds to TRBD1 (5 bases). Germline assignment: CDR1 SGHTA and CDR2 FQGNSA. With 3 bases removed from V and 8 bases from J, the gap between germline ends came to 17 bases. The CDR3 loop spans 14 amino acids. CDR3 sequence reads: CASSFDTGLLQQYF. DNA of the CDR3: TGTGCCAGCAGCTTCGACACAGGTCTCTTGCAGCAGTACTTC.

The chain links TRBV7-9 to TRBJ1-1; D not certain. The CDR3 covers 13 residues. The V end was cut by 3 bases, the J end by 3 bases, with 8 bases between. Looked up from germline, CDR1 is SEHNR and CDR2 is FQNEAQ (reference sequence). In nucleotides, the CDR3 is TGTGCCAGCAGCTTGAAAAGGGACACTGAAGCTTTCTTT. The encoded protein is CASSLKRDTEAFF.

The chain links TRBV29-1 to TRBJ2-7, with D unresolved. Germline V gives CDR1 SQVTM, CDR2 ANQGSEA. This CDR3 has 12 amino acids. The V end lost 4 bases, the J end lost 3 bases, and 10 bases lay between the germline ends. The CDR3 bases are TGCAGCGTTGGACGAACCGACTACGAGCAGTACTTC. Protein: CSVGRTDYEQYF.

This chain connects TRBV18 to TRBJ1-5; 7 bases align to TRBD1. V lost 3 bases and J lost 6; bases outside the gene matches: 14. The CDR3 runs to 17 residues. CDR1 KGHSH and CDR2 LQKENI come from the germline V gene. Here the CDR3 DNA reads TGTGCCAGCTCACCTGCGAGGCGAGGGACAGTAAGTCAGCCCCAGCATTTT. This translates into CASSPARRGTVSQPQHF.

The V gene is TRBV29-1, the J gene TRBJ1-6; D unresolved. Trimming took off 6 bases at V and 4 bases at J, with 10 bases between the two ends. The CDR3 sequence is 13 residues long. Germline CDR1 SQVTM, CDR2 ANQGSEA. The CDR3 bases are TGCAGCGTGGGAGAAGCTTATAATTCACCCCTCCACTTT. This sequence encodes CSVGEAYNSPLHF.

This clone was seen a handful of times. The V and J genes are TRBV14 and TRBJ2-1; D call uncertain. The germline V gene has CDR1 SGHDN and CDR2 FVKESK. The CDR3 has 15 residues. Trimming took 3 bases from V and 1 from J, leaving 10 bases between them. CDR3 protein: CASSHRPVSYNEQFF. DNA of the CDR3: TGTGCCAGCAGCCATCGGCCTGTTTCCTACAATGAGCAGTTCTTC. The variable domain in full, with the rest retrieved from reference TRBV14 and TRBJ2-1, is EAGVTQFPSHSVIEKGQTVTLRCDPISGHDNLYWYRRVMGKEIKFLLHFVKESKQDESGMPNNRFLAERTGGTYSTLKVQPAELEDSGVYFCASSHRPVSYNEQFFGPGTRLTVL.

The V gene is TRBV5-4, the J gene TRBJ2-1; 7 nucleotides agree with TRBD2. The CDR3 is 15 amino acids. The ends lost 4 bases at V and 1 base at J; junction bases unmatched: 5. CDR1 is SGHNT, CDR2 YYREEE, per germline (reference sequence). DNA of the CDR3: TGTGCCAGCAGCCTCGGGGGGTATTCCTACAATGAGCAGTTCTTC. This translates into CASSLGGYSYNEQFF.

In this sample, this clone turned up once. The J gene is TRBJ2-7, the V gene TRBV23-1; D uncertain. TRBV23-1 is marked as an open reading frame, function uncertain. Trimming cost V 2 bases and J 5 bases, with 10 bases left between them. The CDR3 contains 13 residues. The CDR3: CASSQGRHNEQYF. The CDR3 DNA reads TGCGCCAGCAGTCAAGGTCGGCACAACGAGCAGTACTTC.

This chain uses TRBV27 with TRBJ1-5, with a tentative D call TRBD1 (6 bases). Germline CDR1 and CDR2: MNHEY and SMNVEV (reference sequence). Between the trimmed V and J ends, which lost 4 bases and 4 bases, there was a span of 14 bases. This CDR3 has 15 residues. CDR3 nucleotide sequence: TGTGCCAGCAGTTCGAAGGGGGGGCCAAATCAGCCCCAGCATTTT. Translation: CASSSKGGPNQPQHF.

CDR3 in amino acids: CAWAGFREKLFF. The CDR3 DNA reads as TGTGCCTGGGCAGGGTTTCGGGAAAAACTGTTTTTT. This chain uses TRBV30 with TRBJ1-4; tentative D call: TRBD1 (5 bases). The CDR3 is 12 residues long. CDR1 is GTSNPN and CDR2 is SVGIG in the germline V gene (reference sequence). The ends were cut back, 5 bases at V and 8 bases at J, with 12 bases in the middle.

In its sample, this clone was seen once. This sequence joins TRBV11-2 and TRBJ2-1; maybe TRBD2 (5 bases). V was pared by 5 bases and J by 9 bases, with 17 bases between. The CDR3 totals 14 residues. CDR1 and CDR2 from the germline V gene are SGHAT and FQNNGV. Here the CDR3 reads CASSPSAPRGEQFF. DNA for the CDR3: TGTGCCAGCAGCCCCTCCGCCCCTCGGGGTGAGCAGTTCTTC.

The rearrangement joins TRBV9 to TRBJ2-2; 10 bases map to TRBD2. The CDR3 sequence is 18 residues long. J gave up 3 bases and V 0 bases, and 8 bases lay outside the gene matches. Germline V gene lookup returns CDR1 SGDLS and CDR2 YYNGEE. CDR3 sequence reads: CASSVATSGEWDTGELFF. CDR3 in DNA: TGTGCCAGCAGCGTAGCTACTAGCGGGGAGTGGGACACCGGGGAGCTGTTTTTT.

The rearrangement joins TRBV29-1 to TRBJ2-3; D not resolved. Deletions cut 2 bases from V and 4 bases from J, with 10 bases between. CDR3 length equals 13 residues. Looked up from germline, CDR1 is SQVTM and CDR2 is ANQGSEA. The CDR3 DNA sequence: TGCAGCGTTGAAACGGCCGGCCCAGATACGCAGTATTTT. Amino acids: CSVETAGPDTQYF.

The V call is TRBV7-2, the J call TRBJ2-3; 7 bases are a match to TRBD2. This CDR3 region has 14 residues. The junction had 4 bases not matched to a gene; V was cut back by 3 bases and J by 4 bases. Germline V gene sequence: CDR1 SGHTA, CDR2 FQGNSA. The CDR3 DNA is TGTGCCAGCAGCTTCTCTCGGGGGGCAGATACGCAGTATTTT. This encodes CASSFSRGADTQYF.

The rearrangement uses TRBV25-1 and TRBJ2-7; maybe TRBD1 (6 bases). V lost 4 bases to trimming and J lost 2 bases, with 9 bases between them. The CDR3 covers 13 residues. Germline assignment: CDR1 MGHDK and CDR2 SYGVNS. DNA of the CDR3: TGTGCCAGCAGTGCCCGGGACACCTACGAGCAGTACTTC. As protein: CASSARDTYEQYF.

This rearrangement joins TRBV6-1 to TRBJ2-1; TRBD2 aligns across 12 bases. J gave up 0 bases and V 4 bases, and 7 bases lay outside the gene matches. This CDR3 has 18 amino acids. Per the germline V gene, CDR1 is MNHNS and CDR2 is SASEGT. The CDR3 nucleotides read TGTGCCAGCAGTGGAAGACTAGCGGGGGTGCTCTCCTACAATGAGCAGTTCTTC. This translates into CASSGRLAGVLSYNEQFF.

V usage is TRBV5-4 and J usage is TRBJ1-1; 8 positions agree with TRBD1. Trimming cost V 0 bases and J 11 bases; bases outside gene matches: 6. CDR3 length equals 13 residues. Germline-derived CDR1 and CDR2 are SGHNT and YYREEE (reference sequence). CDR3: CASSLVSDRDAFF. CDR3 DNA sequence: TGTGCCAGCAGCTTGGTCTCGGACAGGGACGCTTTCTTT.